This TCR beta chain comes out of a study of blood T cells in healthy people across ages (dated by TCRdb to the mid-2010s). At the level of the whole study: In model experiments, roughly one uniquely barcoded TCR beta cDNA molecule per two T cells was captured by template switching. To track age-related changes in TCR beta repertoire diversity, the study relied on deep sequencing normalized with unique cDNA molecular identifiers. The donors were split into four age groups: young (average 16 years), middle-aged (roughly 40), aged (more than 60) and long-lived (82). To avoid experimental bias, donors of different ages were distributed randomly across sequencing lanes. The study analyzed two additional independent replicas of 1 million unique cDNA reads from the same blood draw for two donors, one aged 18 to 30 and one aged 80 or older. Results and caveats for the whole study, not just this receptor: Observed TCR beta diversity correlated strongly with the percentage of naive T cells measured by flow cytometry. Because profiling used bulk unsorted PBMCs, naive and antigen-experienced compartments could not be compared conclusively. Observed TCR beta diversity per million T cells fell roughly linearly with age, and a significant reduction was already apparent by age around 40. Compared with the aged group, the long-lived group had more naive CD4+ T cells, fewer expanded clones and increased TCR diversity, a pattern suggesting age selection. Total diversity estimates from one million sequenced T cells were considered lower bounds and underestimates. Because the CMV infection status of the donors was unknown, age-related changes in expanded clonotypes may potentially have been confounded.

The donors were roughly 38 Caucasian individuals from Russia, aged about 6 to 95 years, who were systemically healthy. Ten milliliters of peripheral blood were drawn from each donor into EDTA-treated Vacutainer tubes. Ficoll-Paque density-gradient centrifugation was used to isolate PBMCs, with at least 6 million per sample. Total RNA was extracted from PBMCs with Trizol reagent, with at least 5 micrograms obtained per sample. For every donor, flow cytometry on a PBMC aliquot measured the percentage of naive CD45RAhigh/CD27high T cells. This clonotype was recorded a few times. It has no known antigen specificity. At one boundary the junction diverges from the germline segment, which might be a read error. Libraries were built with 5' RACE. The data were produced on an Illumina HiSeq 2500. A second about 7 to 11 cycle PCR used a sample-barcoded 5' primer and a J-beta primer mix. A template-switch 5' adaptor carrying 12 random nucleotides introduced a unique molecular identifier onto each TCR beta cDNA molecule. Each sample yielded at least 3 million CDR3-containing paired-end reads. First-strand cDNA was synthesized from all RNA with the Mint cDNA synthesis kit, primed by a TRBC-specific oligonucleotide. All cDNA was treated with uracil-DNA glycosylase and then went through a first 18-cycle PCR with the universal primers M1SS and BC2_uni_R. On the study's bioinformatics: Normalization of each sample was performed by random selection of 1 million high-quality reads, each carrying a distinct molecular identifier. Instead of being binned into consensus sequences, reads with shared molecular identifiers were discarded. MiTCR, run with a Q25 quality threshold and the strictest error-elimination algorithm, handled CDR3 identification, clonotype clustering and error correction. A nonparametric unseen species model with Euler transformation was used to estimate a lower bound on total TCR beta diversity. Using fastp at Q25 and MiXCR, TCRdb reprocessed the public reads and kept productive beta chains. Here each entry gathers all rows of one CDR3 protein and keeps the most common genes and DNA. The V and J calls were not made by the authors but by TCRdb's processing. The sample contains 1.5 million to 2 million distinct CDR3 sequences, about 28% of them found a single time. 7.7% of the sample rests with the top ten.

Taken from the germline V gene, the CDR1 and CDR2 loops are MGHRA and YSYEKL. The CDR3 runs 15 residues from the cysteine to the phenylalanine. CDR3 DNA is the only sequence kept; it has 45 bases, read in frame from the first base. The sequence was obtained from a woman aged 25-40 years in good health. Sample: blood. In this chain, TRBV4-1 is recombined with TRBJ2-3; the D gene is possibly TRBD1, with 6 bases matching. CDR3 protein: CASSPVAVGADTQYF. The sequenced DNA: TGCGCCAGCAGCCCCGTGGCGGTGGGGGCAGATACACAGTATTTT.